The next 13 T cell receptor beta chains were all read from a single sample in a study of PD-L1 blockade in urothelial cancer. Time point indicated: peripheral blood 6 weeks after treatment start. Libraries were prepared by immunoSEQ multiplex PCR; TCRdb keeps only in-frame clonotypes and omits some of them. The data show 20,000 to 25,000 clones, more than 70% seen once. The sample in question was PBMCs, obtained around atezolizumab (anti-PD-L1) treatment. The receptors shown here come from a man between 65 and 85 years old with urothelial cancer.

The V call is TRBV7-9, the J call TRBJ2-1; no reliable D call. The CDR3 consists of 15 residues. CDR1 SEHNR and CDR2 FQNEAQ come from the germline V gene (reference sequence). Trimming left V 3 bases short and J 4 bases short, with 13 bases between. The CDR3 DNA follows: TGTGCCAGCAGCTTTTTGCAGGCTCATTACAATGAGCAGTTCTTC. It specifies CASSFLQAHYNEQFF.

The chain carries TRBV5-4 and TRBJ2-1, with TRBD2 matching over 14 bases. CDR1 and CDR2 from the germline V gene are SGHNT and YYREEE (reference sequence). V shed 4 bases and J 5 bases; nucleotides not matched to a gene: 11. The CDR3 has 18 amino acids. The CDR3 region is CASSQGTSGSPLNNEQFF. The CDR3 DNA reads TGTGCCAGCAGCCAAGGGACTAGCGGGAGCCCGCTAAACAATGAGCAGTTCTTC.

V usage is TRBV18 and J usage is TRBJ2-1; D is possibly TRBD2 (5 bases). Germline assignment: CDR1 KGHSH and CDR2 LQKENI. The CDR3 loop spans 12 amino acids. V dropped 2 bases and J dropped 11 bases, with 10 bases sitting between them. This CDR3 reads CASSPDDGKQFF. CDR3 sequence (DNA): TGTGCCAGCTCACCAGATGACGGGAAGCAGTTCTTC.

This clone was seen a single time. The J gene is TRBJ2-5, the V gene TRBV6-1; 7 bases are shared with TRBD1. The J segment lost 4 bases and the V segment lost 4 bases, leaving 6 bases of the junction unmatched. Per germline, CDR1 MNHNS and CDR2 SASEGT. The CDR3 runs to 14 residues. The CDR3 here is CASSGGTVGETQYF. The CDR3 DNA follows: TGTGCCAGCAGTGGAGGGACAGTTGGAGAGACCCAGTACTTC.

The chain carries TRBV4-2 and TRBJ2-7; TRBD2 agrees at 10 bases. Per germline, CDR1 LGHNA and CDR2 YNFKEQ. This CDR3 is 15 amino acids long. The junction had 5 bases not matched to a gene; V was cut back by 1 base and J by 5 bases. The CDR3 DNA reads as TGTGCCAGCAGCCAAGGATCTAGCGGGAGTAACGAGCAGTACTTC. Translating it yields CASSQGSSGSNEQYF.

The J gene is TRBJ1-2, the V gene TRBV19; TRBD1 matches 10 bases. The CDR3 runs to 16 residues. With 9 bases clipped from V and 0 bases from J, the junction kept 10 bases outside the gene matches. Germline lookup yields CDR1 LNHDA and CDR2 SQIVND (reference sequence). CDR3 region: CARKGGQGPSNYGYTF. The CDR3 nucleotides read TGTGCCAGGAAGGGGGGACAGGGGCCGTCTAACTATGGCTACACCTTC.

This chain connects TRBV9 to TRBJ1-5; D is unclear. This CDR3 has 15 residues. CDR1 and CDR2 (germline): SGDLS, YYNGEE. Trimming took off 0 bases at V and 5 bases at J, with 12 bases between the two ends. This CDR3 reads CASSVAASPYQPQHF. In DNA form, the CDR3 reads TGTGCCAGCAGCGTAGCTGCGTCCCCGTATCAGCCCCAGCATTTT.

The CDR3 sequence: CASSSTGGSTGELFF. CDR3 coding DNA: TGTGCCAGCAGTTCCACTGGGGGGAGCACCGGGGAGCTGTTTTTT. J is TRBJ2-2 and V is TRBV7-9; the D gene is possibly TRBD2 (6 bases). The CDR3 has 15 amino acids. CDR1 is SEHNR and CDR2 is FQNEAQ in the germline V gene (reference sequence). Trimming took 6 bases from V and 4 from J, leaving 15 bases between them.

The V gene is TRBV19, the J gene TRBJ1-1; D unclear. The CDR3 loop spans 13 amino acids. V was shortened by 5 bases and J by 2 bases, with 9 bases between the two germline ends. Germline V lookup: CDR1 LNHDA, CDR2 SQIVND (reference sequence). This CDR3 is CASSPPGNTEAFF. CDR3 DNA sequence: TGTGCCAGTAGTCCTCCCGGTAACACTGAAGCTTTCTTT.

The chain uses TRBV11-2 and TRBJ2-7; the D gene is possibly TRBD2 (6 bases). The V and J ends lost 2 bases and 3 bases respectively, with 17 bases between them. The CDR3 covers 16 residues. Germline CDR1 SGHAT, CDR2 FQNNGV. CDR3 sequence reads: CASSLSDGGIIYEQYF. The CDR3 DNA follows: TGTGCCAGCAGCTTATCGGACGGCGGGATAATCTACGAGCAGTACTTC.

The chain employs TRBV27 and TRBJ1-1; D unclear. Trimming left V 3 bases short and J 0 bases short, with 5 bases between. CDR3 size: 13 residues. Per the germline V gene, CDR1 is MNHEY and CDR2 is SMNVEV (reference sequence). The CDR3 sequence: CASSFSLNTEAFF. The CDR3 nucleotides are TGTGCCAGCAGTTTTAGTTTGAACACTGAAGCTTTCTTT.

The chain joins TRBV15 to TRBJ1-5, with TRBD1 as a possible D gene (6 bases). V was trimmed by 1 base and J by 5 bases, leaving 12 bases between them. This CDR3 comprises 15 residues. Germline values: CDR1 LNHNV, CDR2 YYDKDF (reference sequence). This CDR3 reads CATSRGGAGDQPQHF. CDR3 nucleotide sequence: TGTGCCACCAGCAGAGGAGGGGCAGGGGATCAGCCCCAGCATTTT.

The chain has TRBV19 and TRBJ2-3; TRBD1 aligns across 7 bases. This CDR3 is built from 17 residues. CDR1 is LNHDA and CDR2 is SQIVND in the germline V gene (reference sequence). V lost 0 bases, J lost 0 bases, and 6 bases stayed unmatched. The chain's CDR3 is CASSIDPRGPSTDTQYF. DNA for the CDR3: TGTGCCAGTAGTATAGATCCGAGGGGGCCGAGCACAGATACGCAGTATTTT.